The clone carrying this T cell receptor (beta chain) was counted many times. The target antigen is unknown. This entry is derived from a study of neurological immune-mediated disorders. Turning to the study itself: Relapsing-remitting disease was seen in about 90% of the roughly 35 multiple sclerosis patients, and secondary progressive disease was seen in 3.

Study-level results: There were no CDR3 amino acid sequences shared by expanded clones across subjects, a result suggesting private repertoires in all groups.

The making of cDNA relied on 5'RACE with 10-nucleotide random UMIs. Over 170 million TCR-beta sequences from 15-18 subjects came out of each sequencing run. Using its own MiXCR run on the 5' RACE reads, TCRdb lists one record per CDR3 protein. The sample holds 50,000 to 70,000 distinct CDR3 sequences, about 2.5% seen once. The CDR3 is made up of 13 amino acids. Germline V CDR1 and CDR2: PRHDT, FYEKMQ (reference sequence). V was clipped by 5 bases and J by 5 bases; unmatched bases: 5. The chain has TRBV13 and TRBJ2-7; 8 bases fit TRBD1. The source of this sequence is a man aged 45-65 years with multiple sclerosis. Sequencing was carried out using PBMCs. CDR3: CASSRQGSNEQYF. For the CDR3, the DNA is TGTGCCAGCAGCCGACAGGGGTCTAACGAGCAGTACTTC.